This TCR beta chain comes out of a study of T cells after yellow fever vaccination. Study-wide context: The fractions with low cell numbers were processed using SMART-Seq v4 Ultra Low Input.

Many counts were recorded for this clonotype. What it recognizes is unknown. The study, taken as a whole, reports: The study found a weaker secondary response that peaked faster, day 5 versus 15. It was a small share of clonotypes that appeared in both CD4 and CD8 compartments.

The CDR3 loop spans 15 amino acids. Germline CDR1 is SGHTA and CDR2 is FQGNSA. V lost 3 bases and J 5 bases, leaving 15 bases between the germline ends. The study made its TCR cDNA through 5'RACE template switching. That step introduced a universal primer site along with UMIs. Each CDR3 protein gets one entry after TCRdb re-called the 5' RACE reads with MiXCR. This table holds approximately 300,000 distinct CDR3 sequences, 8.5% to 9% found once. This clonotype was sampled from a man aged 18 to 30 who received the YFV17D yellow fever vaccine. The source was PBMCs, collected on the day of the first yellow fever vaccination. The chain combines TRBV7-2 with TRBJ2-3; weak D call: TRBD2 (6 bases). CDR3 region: CASSFPAGRGDTQYF. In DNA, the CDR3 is TGTGCCAGCAGCTTCCCGGCGGGGCGGGGAGATACGCAGTATTTT.